A single sample gave rise to the 4 T cell receptor beta chains below, sequenced in a study of CXCR3-negative and CXCR3-positive naive CD8 T cells. UMI-tagged TRB cDNA libraries were built via 5' RACE. No DNA is given; TCRdb re-called the 5' RACE reads and lists each CDR3 protein once. This table holds some 130,000 distinct CDR3 sequences. The sequenced sample consisted of naive CXCR3- CD8+ T cells from blood. Subset given: CD45RO-CCR7+CD27+CD95- naive CD8+ T cells lacking CXCR3 (TNR3-). The receptors shown here come from a human donor in good health. Some clones in this sample may be carry-over from other donors' samples.

V usage is TRBV7-9 and J usage is TRBJ2-7; with no DNA, the TCRdb D assignment of TRBD2 cannot be verified. The CDR3 contains 15 residues. Germline lookup yields CDR1 SEHNR and CDR2 FQNEAQ (reference sequence). CDR3 region: CASSFLGDPIYEQYF.

The chain employs TRBV11-2 and TRBJ2-7; TCRdb outputs TRBD2, but without DNA this stays unchecked. The CDR3 loop spans 15 amino acids. Per the germline V gene, CDR1 is SGHAT and CDR2 is FQNNGV. Here the CDR3 reads CASSPISGRAYEQYF. Filled out from reference TRBV11-2 and TRBJ2-7, the complete variable domain reads EAGVAQSPRYKIIEKRQSVAFWCNPISGHATLYWYQQILGQGPKLLIQFQNNGVVDDSQLPKDRFSAERLKGVDSTLKIQPAKLEDSAVYLCASSPISGRAYEQYFGPGTRLTVT.

This rearrangement joins TRBV28 to TRBJ1-5. Looked up from germline, CDR1 is MDHEN and CDR2 is SYDVKM. There are 12 residues in the CDR3. CDR3 amino acids: CASSLGARAQHF.

V gene TRBV6-5 combines with J gene TRBJ2-3; TCRdb returns TRBD1, unconfirmable since there is no DNA. This CDR3 contains 15 residues. Germline V gene lookup returns CDR1 MNHEY and CDR2 SVGAGI. This CDR3 is CASTTTGSGTDTQYF.